This TCR beta chain was sequenced during a study of T cells after yellow fever vaccination (dated by TCRdb to 2018 to 2020). Notes on the research overall: The SMART-Seq v4 Ultra Low Input RNA kit was used to prepare libraries from fractions with low cell numbers. Two healthy male donors, one aged 18 to 30 and one aged 30 to 40 years, were included in the cohort. To follow T-cell clones before and after primary and booster YFV17D yellow fever vaccination, bulk TCR alpha and beta repertoires were sequenced over time. Blood was drawn at multiple timepoints before and after primary and secondary immunization, with bulk PBMC replicates and cell subsets isolated. Broader findings and caveats from the paper: The secondary T-cell response was found to be weaker but faster than the primary response, with a peak reached on day 5 rather than on day 15. Most clones expanded after primary vaccination were re-detected after the booster (almost 98% of CD4 and about nine tenths of CD8), suggesting broad memory maintenance. A small share of clonotypes was detected in both CD4 and CD8 compartments, with the overlap likely arising from convergent recombination. FACS-sorted repertoires could contain abundant contaminating clonotypes from the bulk population, so computational filtering was required. Only a couple of donors were included in the study, so the extent to which the findings can be generalized is limited.

Sample treatment or condition, as interpreted from the label and publication: live attenuated yellow fever vaccine strain. At each blood-draw timepoint, two biological replicates of bulk PBMCs were obtained. PBMCs were isolated from peripheral blood using a standard Ficoll-Paque protocol. TriZol was used to extract RNA from bulk PBMCs, from CD4 and CD8 fractions, and from dextramer-positive and dextramer-negative fractions. Concerning this clonotype: Its antigen is currently not known. Base qualities are not recorded, but no much larger clone differs from it by a single base.

Sequencing was carried out with an Illumina NovaSeq 6000. TCR cDNA was made using 5'RACE template switching, a step that added a universal primer site and unique molecular identifiers. cDNA synthesis was primed from both the TCR alpha and TCR beta constant segments. Libraries were amplified in two PCR steps, with sample barcodes and sequencing adapters added in the second step. Sequencing of libraries was performed on Illumina HiSeq 2500 (2x100 bp) or NovaSeq (2x150 bp). Under the source paper's analysis protocol: Demultiplexing of reads and collapsing into UMI consensus sequences were performed with MIGEC, and V(D)J alignment was carried out with MiXCR. Vaccine-responding clonotypes were identified with edgeR using replicate PBMC samples, with FDR below 0.01 and a log2 fold change above 5 up to day 15 being required. CD4 or CD8 identity was assigned to each bulk clonotype according to whether the clonotype was present at higher abundance in the sequenced CD4 repertoire or the sequenced CD8 repertoire. Using fastp at Q25 and MiXCR, TCRdb reprocessed the public reads and kept productive beta chains. Each record represents a unique CDR3 protein, reported with the most common genes and DNA among its rows. These V and J calls are TCRdb output, not the study's own analysis. For this sample there are around 320,000 distinct CDR3 sequences; 3.5% to 4.5% appear just once. In total, the top ten clones hold approximately 19% of the sample.

In the germline V gene, CDR1 corresponds to SGHRS and CDR2 to YFSETQ. Germline trimming amounts to 0 bases on V and 4 bases on J, with 4 as the count of junction bases outside the gene matches. Reading from cysteine to phenylalanine, the CDR3 counts 15 amino acids. Just the 45-base CDR3 DNA is kept, in frame starting at base 1. This sample comprised PBMCs, obtained 15 days after the yellow fever booster vaccination. The receptor was isolated from a young man who received the YFV17D yellow fever vaccine. The rearrangement joined TRBV5-1 to TRBJ2-1; 7 middle bases align to TRBD2. The sequence in DNA is TGCGCCAGCAGCTTGGAGGCTAGCGGTTACAATGAGCAGTTCTTC. Its product reads: CASSLEASGYNEQFF.